The 16 T cell receptor beta chains in this list originate from one sample, sequenced in a study of human T cells and chemical hapten exposure. Time point here: pre-sensitization, week 0. Treatment denoted: therapeutic diphenylcyclopropenone sensitization with weekly scalp DPC. TCRdb called the RACE reads again in MiXCR, with one record for every CDR3 protein. Of over 300,000 distinct CDR3 sequences listed, more than 4.5% are singletons. Material: whole blood, obtained in connection with sensitization to the hapten diphenylcyclopropenone (DPC). These receptors were collected from a woman between 45 and 60 years old with alopecia areata. Some clones in this sample may be carry-over from other donors' samples.

Ten or more counts support this clonotype. The chain links TRBV6-1 to TRBJ2-3; D unresolved. V shed 1 base and J shed 4 bases, with 15 bases lying between them. The CDR3 consists of 16 residues. The V gene's germline CDR1 is MNHNS and CDR2 SASEGT. The CDR3 nucleotides read TGTGCCAGCAGTGAAGGGCAGGCCCGGAAGGCAGATACGCAGTATTTT. Its protein is CASSEGQARKADTQYF.

Details on this clonotype: This may be a read error, as it is one base from a much larger clone. The rearrangement links TRBV5-5 to TRBJ1-6, with TRBD1 matching 7 bases. The germline V gene encodes CDR1 SGHKS and CDR2 YYEKEE (reference sequence). The CDR3 has 20 amino acids. The CDR3 spells CVSSPQGFTVAGSYNSPLHF. In DNA form, the CDR3 reads TGTGTCAGCAGCCCACAGGGGTTCACGGTTGCTGGTTCTTATAATTCACCCCTCCACTTT.

As DNA, the CDR3 is TGTGCCAGCAGTTTAGTAGGTGGCTTCAATGAGCAGTTCTTC. Its protein is CASSLVGGFNEQFF. This rearrangement joins TRBV27 to TRBJ2-1; D remains unclear. This CDR3 spans 14 amino acids. CDR1 is MNHEY, CDR2 SMNVEV, per germline (reference sequence). The V end lost 2 bases, the J end lost 6 bases, and 11 bases lay between the germline ends.

This clonotype was seen many times. The V gene is TRBV29-1, the J gene TRBJ2-1, with TRBD2 matching over 8 bases. Germline V lookup: CDR1 SQVTM, CDR2 ANQGSEA. The CDR3 runs 14 residues. The V segment lost 7 bases and the J segment 7 bases; nucleotides outside the gene matches: 12. The DNA for the CDR3 is TGCAGCGGACTTTGGTCGGGGGGGCCAAATGAGCAGTTCTTC. Amino acid sequence: CSGLWSGGPNEQFF.

This clonotype was detected only a few times. The V call is TRBV5-1, the J call TRBJ1-1, with TRBD1 identical over 11 bases. The CDR3 loop spans 13 amino acids. Looked up from germline, CDR1 is SGHRS and CDR2 is YFSETQ. V gave up 4 bases and J gave up 12 bases; unmatched junction bases: 8. The CDR3 DNA reads TGCGCCAGCAGCGTGGGACAGGGGGGTATATCTTTCTTT. Translated: CASSVGQGGISFF.

This clonotype has a count of ten or more. The V gene is TRBV5-1, the J gene TRBJ2-1; D gene unclear. Trimming took off 4 bases at V and 5 bases at J, with 22 bases between the two ends. This CDR3 region has 17 residues. The germline V gene encodes CDR1 SGHRS and CDR2 YFSETQ. The CDR3 spells CASSPRFRRPANNEQFF. The CDR3 DNA sequence: TGCGCCAGCAGCCCACGTTTTAGGCGACCAGCCAACAATGAGCAGTTCTTC. Complete variable domain (other parts from reference TRBV5-1 and TRBJ2-1): KAGVTQTPRYLIKTRGQQVTLSCSPISGHRSVSWYQQTPGQGLQFLFEYFSETQRNKGNFPGRFSGRQFSNSRSEMNVSTLELGDSALYLCASSPRFRRPANNEQFFGPGTRLTVL.

This chain links TRBV2 with TRBJ1-4, with D tentatively TRBD1 (5 bases). V was pared by 4 bases and J by 3 bases, with 12 bases between. The V gene's germline CDR1 is SNHLY and CDR2 FYNNEI. The CDR3 extends over 15 amino acids. The CDR3 DNA follows: TGTGCCAGCAGTGTCATGGGGACGGCTAATGAAAAACTGTTTTTT. This gives the protein CASSVMGTANEKLFF.

This clonotype was seen many times. The chain combines TRBV29-1 with TRBJ2-1, with 7 nucleotides matching TRBD2. The V gene's germline CDR1 is SQVTM and CDR2 ANQGSEA. This CDR3 has 12 amino acids. V gave up 5 bases and J gave up 6 bases; unmatched junction bases: 4. The chain's CDR3 is CSVSSGGNEQFF. DNA of the CDR3: TGCAGCGTTTCTTCGGGGGGCAATGAGCAGTTCTTC.

V is TRBV6-6 and J is TRBJ2-1; the match to TRBD2 covers 9 bases. The J segment lost 8 bases and the V segment lost 0 bases, leaving 5 bases of the junction unmatched. Germline lookup yields CDR1 MNHNY and CDR2 SVGAGI (reference sequence). The CDR3 sequence is 15 residues long. The CDR3 sequence: CASSYSLAGWDEQFF. The CDR3 bases are TGTGCCAGCAGTTACTCCCTAGCGGGGTGGGATGAGCAGTTCTTC.

There are many counts of this clonotype. The V call is TRBV7-6, the J call TRBJ2-2; 9 bases align to TRBD2. The V segment lost 5 bases and the J segment 5 bases; nucleotides outside the gene matches: 9. The CDR3 covers 16 residues. The germline V gene has CDR1 SGHVS and CDR2 FNYEAQ. The CDR3 coding sequence is TGTGCCAGCAGCCCACACGGAGCGGGGGGAACCGGGGAGCTGTTTTTT. Protein product: CASSPHGAGGTGELFF.

This clonotype was found many times. This chain links TRBV9 with TRBJ1-6; the D is unclear. CDR1 and CDR2 (germline): SGDLS, YYNGEE. This CDR3 has 14 amino acids. V was clipped by 4 bases and J by 5 bases, with 10 bases between them. In DNA, the CDR3 is TGTGCCAGCAGCTCGTGGCAGAATAATTCACCCCTCCACTTT. Its protein product is CASSSWQNNSPLHF.

This clonotype was picked up a small number of times. The V and J genes are TRBV7-9 and TRBJ1-4; D remains ambiguous. This CDR3 has 12 amino acids. Germline CDR1 reads SEHNR; CDR2 reads FQNEAQ (reference sequence). Trimming took off 3 bases at V and 15 bases at J, with 14 bases between the two ends. CDR3: CASSFLPGTMFF. As DNA, the CDR3 is TGTGCCAGCAGCTTTTTACCGGGAACGATGTTTTTT. Full variable domain (missing parts from reference TRBV7-9 and TRBJ1-4): DTGVSQNPRHKITKRGQNVTFRCDPISEHNRLYWYRQTLGQGPEFLTYFQNEAQLEKSRLLSDRFSAERPKGSFSTLEIQRTEQGDSAMYLCASSFLPGTMFFGSGTQLSVL.

V gene TRBV10-1 combines with J gene TRBJ2-1, with D possibly matching TRBD2 (5 bases). Between the trimmed V and J ends, which lost 0 bases and 9 bases, there was a span of 21 bases. The germline V gene encodes CDR1 WNHNN and CDR2 SYGVQD (reference sequence). This CDR3 comprises 17 residues. The CDR3 reads CASSESSSIGLRGEQFF. In DNA form, the CDR3 reads TGCGCCAGCAGTGAGTCGTCTAGCATAGGTCTTCGGGGTGAGCAGTTCTTC.

In its sample, this clonotype was seen many times. The chain links TRBV5-1 to TRBJ1-4; D might be TRBD1 (6 bases). CDR1 is SGHRS and CDR2 is YFSETQ in the germline V gene. This CDR3 spans 15 amino acids. V was cut by 0 bases and J by 5 bases, with 11 bases left in between. CDR3 in DNA: TGCGCCAGCAGCTTGGACAGGGCGGGGAATGAAAAACTGTTTTTT. It codes for CASSLDRAGNEKLFF. Full variable domain (missing parts from reference TRBV5-1 and TRBJ1-4): KAGVTQTPRYLIKTRGQQVTLSCSPISGHRSVSWYQQTPGQGLQFLFEYFSETQRNKGNFPGRFSGRQFSNSRSEMNVSTLELGDSALYLCASSLDRAGNEKLFFGSGTQLSVL.

This clonotype was recorded at least ten times. The chain employs TRBV29-1 and TRBJ2-2; 10 bases are a match to TRBD2. The CDR3 is 14 residues long. The germline gives CDR1 SQVTM, CDR2 ANQGSEA. The V gene end was trimmed by 5 bases and the J gene end by 5 bases; junction bases not matched to a gene: 5. This chain's CDR3 is CSVKTSGPTGELFF. The CDR3 bases are TGCAGCGTTAAGACTAGCGGGCCGACCGGGGAGCTGTTTTTT.

This clonotype was detected ten times or more. The rearrangement joins TRBV29-1 to TRBJ2-6; the match to TRBD2 covers 9 bases. CDR3 length: 16 residues. With V trimmed by 2 bases and J by 1 base, 3 bases remained unmatched. Germline lookup yields CDR1 SQVTM and CDR2 ANQGSEA. Here the CDR3 reads CSVEQRGDSGANVLTF. CDR3 coding DNA: TGCAGCGTTGAACAGCGGGGGGATTCTGGGGCCAACGTCCTGACTTTC.